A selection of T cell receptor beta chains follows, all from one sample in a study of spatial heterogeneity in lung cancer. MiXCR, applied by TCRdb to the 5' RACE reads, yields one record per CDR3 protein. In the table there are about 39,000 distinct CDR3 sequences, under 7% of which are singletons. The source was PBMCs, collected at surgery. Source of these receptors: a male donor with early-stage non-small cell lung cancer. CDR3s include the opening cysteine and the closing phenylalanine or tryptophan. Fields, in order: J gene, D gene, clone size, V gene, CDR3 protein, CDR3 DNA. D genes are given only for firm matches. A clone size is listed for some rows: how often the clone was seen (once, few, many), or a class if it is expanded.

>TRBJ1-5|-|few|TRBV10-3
CAISDLQGQEPQHF
TGTGCCATCAGTGATTTGCAGGGGCAGGAGCCCCAGCATTTT
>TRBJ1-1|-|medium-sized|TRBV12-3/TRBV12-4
CASSFGMNTEAFF
TGTGCCAGCAGTTTCGGGATGAACACTGAAGCTTTCTTT
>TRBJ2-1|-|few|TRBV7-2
CASSQRGPENEQFF
TGTGCCAGCAGCCAAAGAGGTCCGGAGAATGAGCAGTTCTTC
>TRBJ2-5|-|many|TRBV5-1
CASSRFVGETQYF
TGCGCCAGCAGTCGGTTTGTCGGAGAGACCCAGTACTTC
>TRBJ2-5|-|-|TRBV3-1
CASSGGGPTETQYF
TGTGCCAGCAGCGGGGGGGGCCCCACGGAGACCCAGTACTTC
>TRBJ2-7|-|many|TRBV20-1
CSARDQGREPYEQYF
TGCAGTGCTAGAGATCAAGGCAGGGAACCCTACGAGCAGTACTTC
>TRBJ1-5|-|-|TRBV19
CASTPGVLGLAQPQHF
TGTGCCAGTACCCCAGGAGTACTGGGCCTCGCTCAGCCCCAGCATTTT
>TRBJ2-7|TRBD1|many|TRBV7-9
CASSPDRSLHEQYF
TGTGCCAGCAGCCCGGACAGGTCTCTCCACGAGCAGTACTTC
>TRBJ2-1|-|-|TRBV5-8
CASARWGSYNEQFF
TGTGCCAGCGCAAGGTGGGGCTCCTACAATGAGCAGTTCTTC
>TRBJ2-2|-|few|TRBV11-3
CASSFRTLNTGELFF
TGTGCCAGCAGCTTCCGGACACTAAACACCGGGGAGCTGTTTTTT
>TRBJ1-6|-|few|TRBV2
CASSEVYSPLHF
TGTGCCAGCAGTGAGGTGTATTCACCCCTCCACTTT